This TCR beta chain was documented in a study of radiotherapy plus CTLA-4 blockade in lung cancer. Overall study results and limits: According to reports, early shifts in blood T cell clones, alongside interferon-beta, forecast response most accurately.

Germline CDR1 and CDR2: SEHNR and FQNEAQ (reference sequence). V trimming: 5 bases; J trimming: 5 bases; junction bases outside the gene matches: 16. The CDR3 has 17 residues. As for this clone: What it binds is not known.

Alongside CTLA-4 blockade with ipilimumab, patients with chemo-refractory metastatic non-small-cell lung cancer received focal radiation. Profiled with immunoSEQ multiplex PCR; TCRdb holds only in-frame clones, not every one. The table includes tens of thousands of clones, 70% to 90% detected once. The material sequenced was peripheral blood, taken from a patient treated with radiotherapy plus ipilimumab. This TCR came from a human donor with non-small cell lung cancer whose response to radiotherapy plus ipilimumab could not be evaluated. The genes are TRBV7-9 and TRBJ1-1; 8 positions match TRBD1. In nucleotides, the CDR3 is TGTGCCAGCAGCCCCTGGACAGGGAGGGCTTCGGGTACTGAAGCTTTCTTT. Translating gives CASSPWTGRASGTEAFF.